This TCR beta chain was obtained from a study of shared clonotypes between healthy human individuals. Findings and caveats of the study: Naive subsets tended to show greater estimated richness than memory subsets.

A note on this clone: What it binds is not known.

The CDR3 runs 13 residues. Germline assignment: CDR1 SGHTA and CDR2 FQGNSA. Between the trimmed V and J ends, which lost 1 base and 8 bases, there was a span of 11 bases. Sequenced by immunoSEQ multiplex PCR; TCRdb stores in-frame clones only, minus some. Among roughly 1,500,000 clones, 97% to 99% were seen once, and the ten largest hold roughly 0.36%. Specimen: naive CD4+ T cells sorted from blood. Sample subset: CD45RA+ positively selected. This sequence joins TRBV7-2 and TRBJ1-2; D is undetermined. This receptor was identified in a man aged 30 to 39 in good health. The CDR3 DNA follows: TGTGCCAGCAGCTTAGAAGGGTTGGACGGCTACACCTTC. Its protein product is CASSLEGLDGYTF.